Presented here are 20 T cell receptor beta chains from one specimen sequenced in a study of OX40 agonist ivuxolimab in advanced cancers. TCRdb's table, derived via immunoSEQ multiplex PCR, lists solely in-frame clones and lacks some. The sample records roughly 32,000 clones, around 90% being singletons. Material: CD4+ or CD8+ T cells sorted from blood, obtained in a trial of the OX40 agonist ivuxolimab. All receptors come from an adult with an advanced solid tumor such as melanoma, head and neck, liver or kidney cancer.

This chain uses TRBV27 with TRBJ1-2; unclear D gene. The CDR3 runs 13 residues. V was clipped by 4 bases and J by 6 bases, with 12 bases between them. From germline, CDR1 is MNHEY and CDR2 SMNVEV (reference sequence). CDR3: CASSSAGWDGYTF. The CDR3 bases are TGTGCCAGCAGTTCTGCAGGCTGGGATGGCTACACCTTC.

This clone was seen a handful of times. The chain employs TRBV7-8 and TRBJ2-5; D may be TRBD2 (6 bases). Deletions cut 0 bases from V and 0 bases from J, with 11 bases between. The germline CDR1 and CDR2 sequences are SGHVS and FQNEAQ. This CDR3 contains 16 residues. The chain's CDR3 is CASSLAAGRYQETQYF. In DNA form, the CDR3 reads TGTGCCAGCAGCTTAGCGGCGGGGAGGTACCAAGAGACCCAGTACTTC.

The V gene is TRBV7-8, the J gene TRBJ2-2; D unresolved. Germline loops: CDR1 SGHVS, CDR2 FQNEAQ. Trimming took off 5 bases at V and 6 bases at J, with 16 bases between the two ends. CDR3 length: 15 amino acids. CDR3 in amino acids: CASSRTWDTAGELFF. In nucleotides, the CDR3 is TGTGCCAGCAGCCGTACTTGGGATACGGCCGGGGAGCTGTTTTTT.

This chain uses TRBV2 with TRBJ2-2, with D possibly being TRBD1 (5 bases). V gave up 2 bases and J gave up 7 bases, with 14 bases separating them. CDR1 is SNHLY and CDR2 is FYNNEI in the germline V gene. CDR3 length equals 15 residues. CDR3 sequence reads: CASSETGASDGELFF. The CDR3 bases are TGTGCCAGCAGTGAAACTGGGGCGTCGGACGGGGAGCTGTTTTTT.

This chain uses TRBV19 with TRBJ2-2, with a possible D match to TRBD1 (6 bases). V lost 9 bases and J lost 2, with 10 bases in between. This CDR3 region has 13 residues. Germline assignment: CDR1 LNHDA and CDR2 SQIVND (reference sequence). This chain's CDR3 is CASGQTNTGELFF. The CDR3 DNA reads TGTGCCAGCGGACAGACCAACACCGGGGAGCTGTTTTTT.

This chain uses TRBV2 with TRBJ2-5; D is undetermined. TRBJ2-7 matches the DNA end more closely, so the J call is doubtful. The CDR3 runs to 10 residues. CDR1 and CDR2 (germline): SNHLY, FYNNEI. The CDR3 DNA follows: TGTGCCAGCAAAGTGACCGAGCAGTACTTC. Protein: CASKVTEQYF.

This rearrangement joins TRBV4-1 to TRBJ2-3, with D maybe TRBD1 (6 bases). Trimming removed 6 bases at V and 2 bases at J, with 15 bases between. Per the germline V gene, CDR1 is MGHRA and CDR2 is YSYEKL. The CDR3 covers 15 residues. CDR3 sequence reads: CASSQGWISTDTQYF. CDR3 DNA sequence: TGCGCCAGCAGTCAGGGGTGGATTTCCACAGATACGCAGTATTTT.

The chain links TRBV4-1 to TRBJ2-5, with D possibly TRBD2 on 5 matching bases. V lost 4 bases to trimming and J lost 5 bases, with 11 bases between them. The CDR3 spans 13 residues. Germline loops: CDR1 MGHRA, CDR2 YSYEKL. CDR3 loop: CASSLGGGETQYF. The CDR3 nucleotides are TGCGCCAGCAGCCTCGGAGGTGGTGAGACCCAGTACTTC.

This chain's CDR3 is CASSPVEPHTDTQYF. In DNA form, the CDR3 reads TGTGCCAGCAGCCCCGTGGAACCTCACACAGATACGCAGTATTTT. V usage is TRBV7-9 and J usage is TRBJ2-3, with D hard to call. Germline CDR1 and CDR2: SEHNR and FQNEAQ (reference sequence). V gave up 5 bases and J gave up 2 bases, with 14 bases separating them. The CDR3 spans 15 residues.

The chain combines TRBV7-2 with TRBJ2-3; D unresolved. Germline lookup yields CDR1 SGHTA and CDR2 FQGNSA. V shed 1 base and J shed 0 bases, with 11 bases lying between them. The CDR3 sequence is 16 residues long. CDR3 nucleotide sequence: TGTGCCAGCAGCTTAGGCCCGCCAACTAGCACAGATACGCAGTATTTT. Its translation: CASSLGPPTSTDTQYF.

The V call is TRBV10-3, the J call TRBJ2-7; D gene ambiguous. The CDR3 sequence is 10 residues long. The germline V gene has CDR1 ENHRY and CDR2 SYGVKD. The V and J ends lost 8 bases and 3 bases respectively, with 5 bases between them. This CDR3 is CAIGDYEQYF. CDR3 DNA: TGTGCCATCGGGGACTACGAGCAGTACTTC.

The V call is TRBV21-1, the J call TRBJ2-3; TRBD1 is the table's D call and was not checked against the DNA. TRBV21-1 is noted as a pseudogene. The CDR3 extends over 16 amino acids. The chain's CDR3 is CASSKGGQGSTDTQYF. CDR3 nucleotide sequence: TGTGCCAGCAGCAAAGGGGGACAGGGAAGCACAGATACGCAGTATTTT.

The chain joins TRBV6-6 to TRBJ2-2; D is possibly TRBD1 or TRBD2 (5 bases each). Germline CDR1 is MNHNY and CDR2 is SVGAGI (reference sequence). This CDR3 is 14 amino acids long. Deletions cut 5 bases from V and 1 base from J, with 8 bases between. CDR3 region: CASSAGRNTGELFF. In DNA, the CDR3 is TGTGCCAGCAGTGCAGGGAGGAACACCGGGGAGCTGTTTTTT.

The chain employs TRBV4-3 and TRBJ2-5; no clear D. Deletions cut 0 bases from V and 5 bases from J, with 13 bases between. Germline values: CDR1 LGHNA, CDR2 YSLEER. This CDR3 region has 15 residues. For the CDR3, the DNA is TGCGCCAGCAGCCAAGAAGGCGCTGATGGGGAGACCCAGTACTTC. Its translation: CASSQEGADGETQYF.

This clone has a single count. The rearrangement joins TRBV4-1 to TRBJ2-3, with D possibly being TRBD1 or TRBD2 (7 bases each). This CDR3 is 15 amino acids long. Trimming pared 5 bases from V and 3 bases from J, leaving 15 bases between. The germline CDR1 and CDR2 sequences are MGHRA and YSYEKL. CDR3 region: CASSFGTAGTDTQYF. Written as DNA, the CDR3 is TGCGCCAGCAGCTTCGGGACAGCGGGGACAGATACGCAGTATTTT.

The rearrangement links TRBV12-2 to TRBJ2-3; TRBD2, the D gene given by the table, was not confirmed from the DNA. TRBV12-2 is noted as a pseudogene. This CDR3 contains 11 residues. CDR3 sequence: CASRSTDTQYF. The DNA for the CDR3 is TGTGCAAGTCGTTCGACAGATACGCAGTATTTT.

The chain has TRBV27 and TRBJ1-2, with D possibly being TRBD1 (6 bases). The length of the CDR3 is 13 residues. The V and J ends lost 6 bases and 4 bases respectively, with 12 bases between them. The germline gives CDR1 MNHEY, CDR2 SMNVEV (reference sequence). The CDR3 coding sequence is TGTGCCAGCAGCCCCGGACAGTCCTATGGCTACACCTTC. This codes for CASSPGQSYGYTF.

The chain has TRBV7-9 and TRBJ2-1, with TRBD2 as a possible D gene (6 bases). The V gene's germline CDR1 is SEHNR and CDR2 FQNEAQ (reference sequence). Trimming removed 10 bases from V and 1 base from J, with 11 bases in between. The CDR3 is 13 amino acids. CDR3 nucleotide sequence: TGTGCCATCTTGGCGGGGTCCTACAATGAGCAGTTCTTC. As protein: CAILAGSYNEQFF.

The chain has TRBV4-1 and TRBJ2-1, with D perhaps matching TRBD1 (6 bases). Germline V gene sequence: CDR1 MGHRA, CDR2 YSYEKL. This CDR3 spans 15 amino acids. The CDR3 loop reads CAAAKEEVGGNEQFF. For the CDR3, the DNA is TGCGCAGCAGCCAAGGAGGAGGTAGGGGGCAATGAGCAGTTCTTC.

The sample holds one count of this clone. In nucleotides, the CDR3 is TGCGCCAGCAGCCAAGACATAGCGGGGGGACAAGAGACCCAGTACTTC. It specifies CASSQDIAGGQETQYF. The rearrangement joins TRBV4-3 to TRBJ2-5, with 10 bases identical to TRBD2. V lost 0 bases, J lost 2 bases, and 3 bases stayed unmatched. The CDR3 is made up of 16 amino acids. The V gene's germline CDR1 is LGHNA and CDR2 YSLEER.